This T cell receptor beta chain is drawn from a study of cytomegalovirus exposure and HLA in healthy donors. At the level of the study: Of several hundred genotyped donors, about 80% grouped in the Caucasian-associated ancestry cluster.

The PCR ran on 60 Vbeta and 13 Jbeta primers. As originally analysed: Unique TCR beta chains totaled some 78 million in a later count, with roughly 11 million of them shared. Clones were sequenced by immunoSEQ multiplex PCR, and TCRdb holds only the in-frame ones, with some missing. The DNA gave D and trimming, while V, J and clone size come from that table. Of 250,000 or so clones in the sample, approximately 82% were seen once. Whole-study findings and limits: Reports described diagnosis of cytomegalovirus status by the classifier as highly specific and sensitive. In a later analysis, TCR association rates varied by HLA locus: DRB1 most, HLA-C fewest.

As concerns this clone: Its specificity is not known.

Sequencing used PBMCs. This sequence originates from an older woman in good health and CMV-seropositive.

The CDR3 DNA follows: TGTGCCAGCAGCCCAGAAAGAAACACTGAAGCTTTCTTT. Its translation: CASSPERNTEAFF. This chain connects TRBV11-2 to TRBJ1-1; D unresolved. The CDR3 has 13 amino acids. In germline, CDR1 is SGHAT, CDR2 FQNNGV. Trimming removed 5 bases at V and 2 bases at J, with 9 bases between.